This T cell receptor beta chain originates from a study of human T cells and chemical hapten exposure. The wider study: For the roughly 26-week duration of the study, patients were given weekly doses of diphenylcyclopropenone on the scalp.

Regarding time point: patch test 3, about 24 weeks after DPC sensitization. Treatment denoted: therapeutic diphenylcyclopropenone sensitization with weekly scalp DPC. Study-wide results and limits: With regard to DPC sensitization, TCRs above 1 in 1000 frequency did not change. Expanded TCRs created a significantly greater count of big CDR3 similarity clusters than controls did. The immune response of these alopecia patients might not match healthy individuals'.

This clonotype was recorded at least ten times. The antigen remains undetermined. MiXCR, run by TCRdb on the RACE reads, gives a single entry per CDR3 protein. The sample records about 90,000 distinct CDR3 sequences, 11% being singletons. Sequencing used whole blood, obtained in connection with sensitization to the hapten diphenylcyclopropenone (DPC). The receptor was derived from a woman aged 30 to 39 with alopecia areata. Some clones in this sample may be carry-over from other donors' samples.

The CDR3 here is CASSTSEGRRIGELFF. The DNA for the CDR3 is TGTGCTAGCTCAACCTCCGAGGGACGAAGGATCGGGGAGCTGTTTTTT. The chain recombines TRBV19 with TRBJ2-2; D might be TRBD1 or TRBD2, each matching 5 bases. Germline CDR1 and CDR2: LNHDA and SQIVND (reference sequence). The CDR3 consists of 16 residues.